A selection of T cell receptor beta chains follows, all from one sample in a study of T cells in localized non-small cell lung cancer. Profiled with immunoSEQ multiplex PCR; TCRdb holds only in-frame clones, not every one. The profile shows under 25,000 clones, about 89% of them singletons. This specimen consisted of peripheral blood, obtained before any cancer treatment. The source of these receptors is a man between 40 and 69 years old with stage I squamous cell lung carcinoma. CDR3s include the opening cysteine and the closing phenylalanine or tryptophan. Each record gives: clone size, D gene, J gene, V gene, CDR3 DNA, CDR3 protein. A D gene is named only where the DNA matches it firmly. The size of a clone is reported for some rows only, either as once, few or many, or as a class for expanded clones.

clone size: -
D gene: -
J gene: TRBJ1-5
V gene: TRBV10-3
CDR3 DNA: TGTGCCATCAGTGAGTCTGTCAGCAGTAATCAGCCCCAGCATTTT
CDR3 protein: CAISESVSSNQPQHF

clone size: few
D gene: TRBD1
J gene: TRBJ2-6
V gene: TRBV7-6
CDR3 DNA: TGTGCCAGCAGCGCCAGACCTCCGGGACAGGGAGTAACTGGGGCCAACGTCCTGACTTTC
CDR3 protein: CASSARPPGQGVTGANVLTF

clone size: once
D gene: TRBD1
J gene: TRBJ1-1
V gene: TRBV6-6
CDR3 DNA: TGTGCCAGCAGGATACAGGGGGGGGACACTGAAGCTTTCTTT
CDR3 protein: CASRIQGGDTEAFF

clone size: -
D gene: -
J gene: TRBJ2-1
V gene: TRBV19
CDR3 DNA: TGTGCCAGTAGTGCCTACAGGGTAAATGAGCAGTTCTTC
CDR3 protein: CASSAYRVNEQFF

clone size: -
D gene: -
J gene: TRBJ2-3
V gene: TRBV6-1
CDR3 DNA: TGTGCCAGCAGCGCCGGGACTAGCACAGATACGCAGTATTTT
CDR3 protein: CASSAGTSTDTQYF

clone size: -
D gene: TRBD1
J gene: TRBJ2-7
V gene: TRBV5-1
CDR3 DNA: TGCGCCAGCTTGGGACAGGAAGGAGGGCAGCAGTACTTC
CDR3 protein: CASLGQEGGQQYF

clone size: -
D gene: -
J gene: TRBJ2-5
V gene: TRBV7-2
CDR3 DNA: TGTGCCAGCAGCTTAGGGTGGGCACCACAAGGAACCCAGTACTTC
CDR3 protein: CASSLGWAPQGTQYF

clone size: -
D gene: -
J gene: TRBJ2-7
V gene: TRBV13
CDR3 DNA: TGTGCCAGCATCTACTCCTCGAAAGGGCCCGAGCAGTACTTC
CDR3 protein: CASIYSSKGPEQYF

clone size: -
D gene: -
J gene: TRBJ1-5
V gene: TRBV28
CDR3 DNA: TGTGCCAGCAGTTCAGGACAGATGAATCAGCCCCAGCATTTT
CDR3 protein: CASSSGQMNQPQHF

clone size: -
D gene: -
J gene: TRBJ1-3
V gene: TRBV2
CDR3 DNA: TGTGCCAGTCACGGGGTCACCTCTGGAAACACCATATATTTT
CDR3 protein: CASHGVTSGNTIYF

clone size: -
D gene: TRBD1
J gene: TRBJ1-2
V gene: TRBV19
CDR3 DNA: TGTGCCAGTAGTATGGGACAGGGTCCTTATGGCTACACCTTC
CDR3 protein: CASSMGQGPYGYTF

clone size: -
D gene: -
J gene: TRBJ1-2
V gene: TRBV28
CDR3 DNA: TGTGCCAGCGGCACCCTCTTAAGCTACACCTTC
CDR3 protein: CASGTLLSYTF

clone size: -
D gene: -
J gene: TRBJ2-3
V gene: TRBV4-1
CDR3 DNA: TGCGCCAGCAGCCAAGTAATGGCTAGCGGCACAGATACGCAGTATTTT
CDR3 protein: CASSQVMASGTDTQYF

clone size: -
D gene: -
J gene: TRBJ1-4
V gene: TRBV6-6
CDR3 DNA: TGTGCCAGCAGTTTGGACAGTGCAACTAATGAAAAACTGTTTTTT
CDR3 protein: CASSLDSATNEKLFF

clone size: -
D gene: -
J gene: TRBJ1-5
V gene: TRBV7-6
CDR3 DNA: TGTGCCAGCAGCCCTGGTAGGAATCAGCCCCAGCATTTT
CDR3 protein: CASSPGRNQPQHF

clone size: once
D gene: -
J gene: TRBJ1-5
V gene: TRBV13
CDR3 DNA: TGTGCCAGCAGCATGGATAGCAATCAGCCCCAGCATTTT
CDR3 protein: CASSMDSNQPQHF

clone size: -
D gene: -
J gene: TRBJ1-3
V gene: TRBV2
CDR3 DNA: TGTGCCAGCGCGGGGACCCGCGGCGGAAACACCATATATTTT
CDR3 protein: CASAGTRGGNTIYF

clone size: -
D gene: -
J gene: TRBJ2-6
V gene: TRBV5-1
CDR3 DNA: TGCGCCAGCAGCATCCGCTCTGGGGCCAACGTCCTGACTTTC
CDR3 protein: CASSIRSGANVLTF

clone size: -
D gene: -
J gene: TRBJ2-7
V gene: TRBV7-2
CDR3 DNA: TGTGCCAGCAGCTTACCCAGGGACACCCTAAGGGACGAGCAGTACTTC
CDR3 protein: CASSLPRDTLRDEQYF

clone size: -
D gene: -
J gene: TRBJ2-1
V gene: TRBV5-4
CDR3 DNA: TGTGCCAGCAGCTTAGGAGGGGGCAGCTACAATGAGCAGTTCTTC
CDR3 protein: CASSLGGGSYNEQFF

clone size: -
D gene: TRBD2
J gene: TRBJ2-3
V gene: TRBV7-2
CDR3 DNA: TGTGCCAGCAGCAAACGGGGGGGCCGGATCGGGTCGGATACGCAGTATTTT
CDR3 protein: CASSKRGGRIGSDTQYF

clone size: -
D gene: TRBD1
J gene: TRBJ2-7
V gene: TRBV28
CDR3 DNA: TGTGCCAGCAGTCCGAGACAGGGCTACGAGCAGTACTTC
CDR3 protein: CASSPRQGYEQYF

clone size: -
D gene: -
J gene: TRBJ1-6
V gene: TRBV19
CDR3 DNA: TGTGCCAGTAGTCCGGACAGCTCCTATAATTCACCCCTCCACTTT
CDR3 protein: CASSPDSSYNSPLHF

clone size: once
D gene: TRBD1
J gene: TRBJ2-3
V gene: TRBV13
CDR3 DNA: TGTGCCAGCAGCCTCGGGACAGGGACAAGGGATACGCAGTATTTT
CDR3 protein: CASSLGTGTRDTQYF

clone size: -
D gene: TRBD1
J gene: TRBJ1-2
V gene: TRBV7-2
CDR3 DNA: TGTGCCAGCAGTCTTCCGACAGGGTATAAGGACTATGGCTACACCTTC
CDR3 protein: CASSLPTGYKDYGYTF

clone size: few
D gene: -
J gene: TRBJ2-7
V gene: TRBV6-1
CDR3 DNA: TGTGCCAGCACCGTGGGGTCCTACGAGCAGTACTTC
CDR3 protein: CASTVGSYEQYF

clone size: -
D gene: -
J gene: TRBJ1-3
V gene: TRBV9
CDR3 DNA: TGTGCCAGCAGCGTAGGGGGGGTGAATGTAAACACCATATATTTT
CDR3 protein: CASSVGGVNVNTIYF

clone size: -
D gene: TRBD2
J gene: TRBJ2-1
V gene: TRBV11-2
CDR3 DNA: TGTGCCAGCAGCTTAAGACTAGCGTACAATGAGCAGTTCTTC
CDR3 protein: CASSLRLAYNEQFF

clone size: few
D gene: -
J gene: TRBJ1-6
V gene: TRBV7-2
CDR3 DNA: TGTGCCAGCAGTCAACGTGACAGGTCGTGGCCCCTCCACTTT
CDR3 protein: CASSQRDRSWPLHF

clone size: -
D gene: -
J gene: TRBJ1-2
V gene: TRBV30
CDR3 DNA: TGTGCCTGGAGTGTAGGGCCGGGGTATGGCTACACCTTC
CDR3 protein: CAWSVGPGYGYTF

clone size: -
D gene: -
J gene: TRBJ2-1
V gene: TRBV7-3
CDR3 DNA: TGTGCCAGCAGCCGGGGGCAGAACAATGAGCAGTTCTTC
CDR3 protein: CASSRGQNNEQFF

clone size: -
D gene: -
J gene: TRBJ2-2
V gene: TRBV9
CDR3 DNA: TGTGCCAGCAGCGTAATAGGAACCGGGGAGCTGTTTTTT
CDR3 protein: CASSVIGTGELFF

clone size: large
D gene: -
J gene: TRBJ1-1
V gene: TRBV6-5
CDR3 DNA: TGTGCCAGCAGTTACCAGGGCAGCCCGAACACTGAAGCTTTCTTT
CDR3 protein: CASSYQGSPNTEAFF

clone size: -
D gene: TRBD1
J gene: TRBJ2-1
V gene: TRBV5-1
CDR3 DNA: TGCGCCAGCAGCTCCAGACAGGGGGCAATCAATGAGCAGTTCTTC
CDR3 protein: CASSSRQGAINEQFF

clone size: -
D gene: TRBD2
J gene: TRBJ2-1
V gene: TRBV6-5
CDR3 DNA: TGTGCCAGCAGTTCGGGACTAGCGTCTTCCTACAATGAGCAGTTCTTC
CDR3 protein: CASSSGLASSYNEQFF

clone size: -
D gene: -
J gene: TRBJ2-1
V gene: TRBV7-2
CDR3 DNA: TGTGCCAGCAGCTTAGGTCAGGGCAACAATGAGCAGTTCTTC
CDR3 protein: CASSLGQGNNEQFF

clone size: once
D gene: TRBD1
J gene: TRBJ2-5
V gene: TRBV6-6
CDR3 DNA: TGTGCCAGCAGTCGCGGGACAGGGCGAGAGACCCAGTACTTC
CDR3 protein: CASSRGTGRETQYF

clone size: -
D gene: -
J gene: TRBJ1-2
V gene: TRBV28
CDR3 DNA: TGTGCCAGCAGTTGGACAGACAAAAACTATGGCTACACCTTC
CDR3 protein: CASSWTDKNYGYTF

clone size: -
D gene: -
J gene: TRBJ1-2
V gene: TRBV7-6
CDR3 DNA: TGTGCCAGCAGCCCTAGCGTGGGGGGGAGGGGATCTTATGGCTACACCTTC
CDR3 protein: CASSPSVGGRGSYGYTF

clone size: -
D gene: -
J gene: TRBJ1-6
V gene: TRBV18
CDR3 DNA: TGTGCCAGCTCACCCGGACCTAGCTCCTATAATTCACCCCTCCACTTT
CDR3 protein: CASSPGPSSYNSPLHF

clone size: -
D gene: TRBD2
J gene: TRBJ2-3
V gene: TRBV7-3
CDR3 DNA: TGTGCCAGCAGCTGGCTAGCGGGGGGCAGCACAGATACGCAGTATTTT
CDR3 protein: CASSWLAGGSTDTQYF

clone size: few
D gene: TRBD1
J gene: TRBJ1-6
V gene: TRBV5-6
CDR3 DNA: TGTGCCAGCAGCTTGGCAGGGGGCGTGGATTCACCCCTCCACTTT
CDR3 protein: CASSLAGGVDSPLHF

clone size: -
D gene: -
J gene: TRBJ2-3
V gene: TRBV6-1
CDR3 DNA: TGTGCCAGCAGTGAGTCAGGGGAAAGGGATACGCAGTATTTT
CDR3 protein: CASSESGERDTQYF

clone size: -
D gene: -
J gene: TRBJ2-1
V gene: TRBV2
CDR3 DNA: TGTGCCAGCAGTGTCCCCGACAGTAACAATGAGCAGTTCTTC
CDR3 protein: CASSVPDSNNEQFF

clone size: once
D gene: TRBD2
J gene: TRBJ2-1
V gene: TRBV18
CDR3 DNA: TGTGCCAGCTCACCACCCCGGGGGGCCTACAATGAGCAGTTCTTC
CDR3 protein: CASSPPRGAYNEQFF

clone size: -
D gene: -
J gene: TRBJ1-4
V gene: TRBV6-1
CDR3 DNA: TGTGCCAGCACCTCTCAGGGCCTGAAGAATGAAAAACTGTTTTTT
CDR3 protein: CASTSQGLKNEKLFF

clone size: -
D gene: TRBD1
J gene: TRBJ1-4
V gene: TRBV2
CDR3 DNA: TGTGCCAGCAGTGAAGATGGGACAGGGGATTATGAAAAACTGTTTTTT
CDR3 protein: CASSEDGTGDYEKLFF

clone size: -
D gene: -
J gene: TRBJ2-7
V gene: TRBV5-1
CDR3 DNA: TGCGCCAGCAGCCAATTTCAGGGGACGCAACAATACGAGCAGTACTTC
CDR3 protein: CASSQFQGTQQYEQYF

clone size: -
D gene: -
J gene: TRBJ1-6
V gene: TRBV18
CDR3 DNA: TGTGCCAGCTCACCGAGGGAGGGAAATTCACCCCTCCACTTT
CDR3 protein: CASSPREGNSPLHF